The source of this T cell receptor beta chain is a study of blood T cell repertoires in COVID-19. At the level of the study: Two consecutive negative NP/OP PCR tests, clearance, or resolved symptoms defined Cohort 3 recovery. Collection of acute and convalescent COVID-19 samples took place in the United States, Italy and Spain.

Germline lookup yields CDR1 MNHEY and CDR2 SVGAGI. The CDR3 loop spans 15 amino acids. J lost 6 bases, V lost 6 bases, and 9 bases had no gene match. Participants, roughly 18 to 90 years old, spanned around 26 US areas. Methods used by the authors: The assay estimated nucleated cells by amplifying reference gene primers. The method was immunoSEQ multiplex PCR; TCRdb's version includes in-frame clones alone and lacks a portion of them. That table furnishes V, J and clone size, whereas the DNA furnished D and trimming. The table includes hundreds of thousands of clones, about 87% detected once. Material: PBMCs or T cells enriched from blood (not recorded which). The clonotype originates from a man between 40 and 49 years old in a cohort exposed to, infected with or recovered from COVID-19 (not recorded which). This chain links TRBV6-5 with TRBJ2-1, with 9 nucleotides matching TRBD1. The DNA for the CDR3 is TGTGCCAGCAGGGGAGACAGGGGGAATTCCAATGAGCAGTTCTTC. Its protein product is CASRGDRGNSNEQFF.